Listed here are 2 T cell receptor beta chains from one sample, sequenced in a study of blood T cell repertoires in COVID-19. Data came from immunoSEQ multiplex PCR; TCRdb stores just in-frame clones and leaves some out. The sample carries about 100,000 clones, 86% recorded once. Sequenced sample: PBMCs or T cells enriched from blood (not recorded which). Receptors were obtained from a woman aged 45-59 years who had recovered from COVID-19.

A note on this clone: The same CDR3 also results from other DNA sequences found in this sample. The chain combines TRBV24-1 with TRBJ2-1; 10 positions agree with TRBD2. Trimming at V came to 0 bases and at J to 3 bases, leaving 1 base not matched to a gene. Germline V lookup: CDR1 KGHDR, CDR2 SFDVKD. CDR3 length: 16 amino acids. The CDR3 loop reads CATSDLASGSYNEQFF. The CDR3 DNA reads as TGTGCCACCAGTGATTTGGCTAGCGGGAGCTACAATGAGCAGTTCTTC.

This clone appeared a few times. The J gene is TRBJ1-6, the V gene TRBV24-1, with D hard to call. Germline values: CDR1 KGHDR, CDR2 SFDVKD. V lost 5 bases to trimming and J lost 8 bases, with 9 bases between them. The CDR3 has 13 amino acids. The CDR3 nucleotides are TGTGCCACCAGTGCCGGGATAGATTCACCCCTCCACTTT. It specifies CATSAGIDSPLHF.